One and the same sample provided the 31 T cell receptor beta chains below, sequenced in a study of T cell responses to AZD1222 COVID-19 vaccine. Here immunoSEQ multiplex PCR was the method, and the copy in TCRdb shows in-frame clones only, minus some. Found here are 120,000 to 150,000 clones, 88% of them singletons; the top ten hold under 2.5%. The starting material was peripheral blood, obtained on day 0 of AZD1222 vaccination. The origin of the receptors is an adult in good health.

The chain is built from TRBV4-3 and TRBJ2-2; tentatively, D is TRBD2 (5 bases). The CDR3 contains 16 residues. Between the trimmed V and J ends, which lost 0 bases and 2 bases, there was a span of 10 bases. Germline V lookup: CDR1 LGHNA, CDR2 YSLEER. CDR3 sequence (DNA): TGCGCCAGCAGCCAAGATCTAGGACTTAACACCGGGGAGCTGTTTTTT. This encodes CASSQDLGLNTGELFF.

J is TRBJ1-5 and V is TRBV5-1; tentative D call: TRBD1 (5 bases). The CDR3 contains 14 residues. The germline V gene has CDR1 SGHRS and CDR2 YFSETQ. The V end lost 4 bases, the J end lost 4 bases, and 12 bases lay between the germline ends. The CDR3 here is CASSQDSMNQPQHF. The CDR3 coding sequence is TGCGCCAGCAGCCAAGACAGCATGAATCAGCCCCAGCATTTT.

The chain joins TRBV5-8 to TRBJ2-1; 9 bases map to TRBD1. Looked up from germline, CDR1 is SGHTS and CDR2 is YDEGEE. V lost 4 bases, J lost 0 bases, and 2 bases stayed unmatched. The CDR3 runs to 15 residues. The CDR3 protein is CASSAGQGSYNEQFF. The CDR3 DNA is TGTGCCAGCAGCGCGGGACAGGGCTCCTACAATGAGCAGTTCTTC.

This clone was counted between two and nine times. This sequence joins TRBV6-2 or TRBV6-3 and TRBJ2-1; the match to TRBD1 covers 8 bases. J lost 4 bases, V lost 4 bases, and 6 bases had no gene match. The germline CDR1 and CDR2 sequences are MNHEY and SVGEGT. This CDR3 region has 15 residues. CDR3 sequence (DNA): TGTGCCAGCAGTTCCATCCGACAGGGGTACAATGAGCAGTTCTTC. Translation: CASSSIRQGYNEQFF.

This clone has a single count. The J gene is TRBJ2-4, the V gene TRBV2, with D perhaps TRBD1 or TRBD2 (6 bases each). The CDR3 loop spans 14 amino acids. The V end lost 6 bases, the J end lost 0 bases, and 9 bases lay between the germline ends. CDR1 and CDR2 (germline): SNHLY, FYNNEI. Here the CDR3 reads CASRQGLAKNIQYF. Written as DNA, the CDR3 is TGTGCCAGCAGACAGGGACTAGCCAAAAACATTCAGTACTTC.

This chain connects TRBV18 to TRBJ1-1, with TRBD1 matching 11 bases. The germline gives CDR1 KGHSH, CDR2 LQKENI. This CDR3 has 15 residues. Trimming removed 4 bases from V and 4 bases from J; junction bases left unmatched: 5. In DNA form, the CDR3 reads TGTGCCAGCTCACTATCGGGACAGGGGGGCACTGAAGCTTTCTTT. The encoded protein is CASSLSGQGGTEAFF.

The rearrangement joins TRBV5-1 to TRBJ2-1; no clear D gene. V lost 4 bases to trimming and J lost 9 bases, with 11 bases between them. Germline CDR1 reads SGHRS; CDR2 reads YFSETQ. The CDR3 loop spans 12 amino acids. The CDR3 DNA reads TGCGCCAGCAGCCTGGCCATGGGTGAGCAGTTCTTC. It translates to CASSLAMGEQFF.

J is TRBJ2-7 and V is TRBV5-4; D gene ambiguous. CDR1 and CDR2 (germline): SGHNT, YYREEE (reference sequence). The CDR3 consists of 13 residues. Written as DNA, the CDR3 is TGTGCAGTTGGGCCCGAGGCGGCCTACGAGCAGTACTTC. It yields the protein CAVGPEAAYEQYF.

The V and J genes are TRBV4-1 and TRBJ1-4; 8 bases are shared with TRBD1. The trim removed 0 bases at V and 4 bases at J, leaving 13 bases unmatched. The CDR3 contains 19 residues. Germline V gene data show CDR1 as MGHRA and CDR2 as YSYEKL. For the CDR3, the DNA is TGCGCCAGCAGCCAAGAGGTGAGACAGGGGAGGCGAAATAATGAAAAACTGTTTTTT. Residues: CASSQEVRQGRRNNEKLFF.

The chain couples TRBV14 to TRBJ2-1; 9 positions agree with TRBD2. The CDR3 consists of 15 residues. J gave up 6 bases and V 3 bases, and 6 bases lay outside the gene matches. Germline CDR1 is SGHDN and CDR2 is FVKESK. The CDR3 loop is CASSQRGRAPNEQFF. DNA of the CDR3: TGTGCCAGCAGCCAGCGCGGGAGGGCCCCCAATGAGCAGTTCTTC.

This rearrangement joins TRBV19 to TRBJ2-7; the D is unclear. This CDR3 spans 15 amino acids. CDR1 LNHDA and CDR2 SQIVND come from the germline V gene (reference sequence). The V end lost 3 bases, the J end lost 1 base, and 13 bases lay between the germline ends. As DNA, the CDR3 is TGTGCCAGTAGTATGAGTGCAGGCTATTCCTACGAGCAGTACTTC. Protein product: CASSMSAGYSYEQYF.

The gene calls are TRBV4-1 and TRBJ1-6; D unclear. The CDR3 length is 13 residues. The ends were cut back, 2 bases at V and 11 bases at J, with 10 bases in the middle. Germline V gene sequence: CDR1 MGHRA, CDR2 YSYEKL. This CDR3 is CASSQRGRPPLHF. In DNA, the CDR3 is TGCGCCAGCAGCCAACGGGGAAGGCCACCCCTCCACTTT.

The J gene is TRBJ2-2, the V gene TRBV6-5; TRBD1 or TRBD2 may be the D gene (6 bases each). Trimming shortened V by 7 bases and J by 8 bases, and 17 bases separated the two germline ends. The V gene's germline CDR1 is MNHEY and CDR2 SVGAGI. CDR3 length: 14 residues. The CDR3: CASKGDETRGELFF. In nucleotides, the CDR3 is TGTGCCAGCAAGGGGGACGAGACTAGGGGGGAGCTGTTTTTT.

This sequence joins TRBV5-6 and TRBJ2-7, with D perhaps assigned TRBD1 or TRBD2 (5 bases each). CDR1 and CDR2 (germline): SGHDT, YYEEEE. CDR3 size: 16 residues. Trimming stripped 4 bases from V and 5 bases from J, with 22 bases between. CDR3 sequence (DNA): TGTGCCAGCAGCCCGGTGGGGCCGCAACTCGGGGACGAGCAGTACTTC. This encodes CASSPVGPQLGDEQYF.

The chain joins TRBV6-5 to TRBJ1-1, with D maybe TRBD1 (6 bases). Germline loops: CDR1 MNHEY, CDR2 SVGAGI. V was cut by 0 bases and J by 0 bases, with 11 bases left in between. CDR3 size: 16 residues. For the CDR3, the DNA is TGTGCCAGCAGTTACTCCGGGGGCCTCATGAACACTGAAGCTTTCTTT. This codes for CASSYSGGLMNTEAFF.

CDR3 bases: TGTGCCACCGAGCGACTAGCCCTCAACAATGAGCAGTTCTTC. This encodes CATERLALNNEQFF. The chain joins TRBV6-5 to TRBJ2-1; 7 nucleotides agree with TRBD2. Germline assignment: CDR1 MNHEY and CDR2 SVGAGI. The V and J ends lost 10 bases and 5 bases, in that order; junction bases with no gene match: 11. The CDR3 consists of 14 residues.

The chain's CDR3 is CASSLAQLAGVYNEQFF. CDR3 nucleotide sequence: TGTGCCAGCAGCTTAGCGCAACTAGCGGGTGTCTACAATGAGCAGTTCTTC. The V and J genes are TRBV7-2 and TRBJ2-1; 9 positions agree with TRBD2. The CDR3 totals 17 residues. V trimming: 0 bases; J trimming: 3 bases; junction bases outside the gene matches: 6. Germline CDR1 and CDR2: SGHTA and FQGNSA.

J is TRBJ1-2 and V is TRBV6-5, with D possibly matching TRBD1 (5 bases). CDR3 length: 12 residues. The germline gives CDR1 MNHEY, CDR2 SVGAGI. V was clipped by 6 bases and J by 6 bases, with 11 bases between them. The chain's CDR3 is CASSRGRHGYTF. In nucleotides, the CDR3 is TGTGCCAGCAGCCGGGGACGCCATGGCTACACCTTC.

The chain has TRBV4-3 and TRBJ1-2, with 8 nucleotides matching TRBD1. The V gene's germline CDR1 is LGHNA and CDR2 YSLEER. V trimming: 3 bases; J trimming: 7 bases; junction bases outside the gene matches: 4. CDR3 length: 13 residues. This chain's CDR3 is CASSHGQGSGYTF. The DNA of the CDR3 is TGCGCCAGCAGCCATGGACAGGGAAGTGGCTACACCTTC.

This sequence joins TRBV5-1 and TRBJ1-1; D gene ambiguous. Trimming took 0 bases from V and 1 from J, leaving 7 bases between them. Germline values: CDR1 SGHRS, CDR2 YFSETQ. There are 14 residues in the CDR3. The CDR3 region has the DNA TGCGCCAGCAGCTTGGCATCATCGAACACTGAAGCTTTCTTT. Translated: CASSLASSNTEAFF.

This rearrangement joins TRBV18 to TRBJ2-2; D gene uncertain. V dropped 6 bases and J dropped 6 bases, with 11 bases sitting between them. The germline V gene encodes CDR1 KGHSH and CDR2 LQKENI. CDR3 length: 13 residues. The CDR3 DNA sequence: TGTGCCAGCTCGCAAGTAAGATCCGGGGAGCTGTTTTTT. Translated: CASSQVRSGELFF.

This chain uses TRBV6-1 with TRBJ1-2; D gene uncertain. Germline values: CDR1 MNHNS, CDR2 SASEGT. This CDR3 has 13 amino acids. V was shortened by 2 bases and J by 2 bases, with 6 bases between the two germline ends. DNA for the CDR3: TGTGCCAGCAGTGAATTCAGGAACTATGGCTACACCTTC. Encoded protein: CASSEFRNYGYTF.

The chain employs TRBV27 and TRBJ1-1; no definite D call. V was pared by 4 bases and J by 1 base, with 4 bases between. Germline V CDR1 and CDR2: MNHEY, SMNVEV (reference sequence). This CDR3 is 12 amino acids long. In DNA form, the CDR3 reads TGTGCCAGCAGTTCAGGGAACACTGAAGCTTTCTTT. Amino acid sequence: CASSSGNTEAFF.

The chain recombines TRBV18 with TRBJ2-7; D is possibly TRBD2 (5 bases). V was shortened by 2 bases and J by 4 bases, with 18 bases between the two germline ends. This CDR3 region has 16 residues. Germline V gene sequence: CDR1 KGHSH, CDR2 LQKENI. The CDR3 is CASSPTLMPGVYEQYF. In nucleotides, the CDR3 is TGTGCCAGCTCACCAACCTTAATGCCCGGGGTTTACGAGCAGTACTTC.

The rearrangement joins TRBV24-1 to TRBJ2-2, with 14 positions matching TRBD2. V was pared by 0 bases and J by 6 bases, with 2 bases of the junction left unmatched. Germline-derived CDR1 and CDR2 are KGHDR and SFDVKD. The CDR3 length is 17 residues. CDR3 nucleotide sequence: TGTGCCACCAGTGATTTGAGACTAGCGGGAGGGCCCGGGGAGCTGTTTTTT. It encodes CATSDLRLAGGPGELFF.

The chain carries TRBV7-3 and TRBJ2-3; D uncertain. CDR3 length equals 15 residues. V lost 4 bases and J 3 bases, leaving 14 bases between the germline ends. Germline CDR1 is SGHTA and CDR2 is FQGTGA. CDR3 nucleotide sequence: TGTGCCAGCAGCTCCCTCATCATCGGGACAGATACGCAGTATTTT. Translating gives CASSSLIIGTDTQYF.

This sequence joins TRBV19 and TRBJ2-4; a possible D gene is TRBD2 (5 bases). The CDR3 totals 14 residues. V lost 0 bases to trimming and J lost 7 bases, with 10 bases between them. Germline V CDR1 and CDR2: LNHDA, SQIVND (reference sequence). Here the CDR3 reads CASSIEGRRNIQYF. CDR3 nucleotide sequence: TGTGCCAGTAGTATAGAGGGCCGGAGGAACATTCAGTACTTC.

The genes are TRBV5-1 and TRBJ1-1; the D gene is possibly TRBD1 (6 bases). This CDR3 comprises 16 residues. Trimming stripped 0 bases from V and 0 bases from J, with 12 bases between. In germline, CDR1 is SGHRS, CDR2 YFSETQ. CDR3 in amino acids: CASSLGAGVMNTEAFF. CDR3 sequence (DNA): TGCGCCAGCAGCTTGGGGGCAGGGGTGATGAACACTGAAGCTTTCTTT.

The CDR3 region is CASRPGLAGSSSYNEQFF. The CDR3, as DNA: TGTGCCAGCAGACCGGGACTAGCGGGGTCGAGCTCCTACAATGAGCAGTTCTTC. The V gene is TRBV9, the J gene TRBJ2-1; 13 nucleotides align to TRBD2. V lost 5 bases to trimming and J lost 0 bases; unmatched junction nucleotides: 8. Germline-derived CDR1 and CDR2 are SGDLS and YYNGEE. The CDR3 runs to 18 residues.

The V gene is TRBV19, the J gene TRBJ2-3, with a weak D call TRBD1 (5 bases). Germline CDR1 is LNHDA and CDR2 is SQIVND (reference sequence). The CDR3 has 15 amino acids. With 6 bases removed from V and 2 bases from J, the gap between germline ends came to 15 bases. In DNA, the CDR3 is TGTGCCAGTAGGCGGAATAGGGGATCCACAGATACGCAGTATTTT. It specifies CASRRNRGSTDTQYF.

This chain connects TRBV27 to TRBJ2-1; D not certain. CDR1 is MNHEY, CDR2 SMNVEV, per germline (reference sequence). The CDR3 has 15 amino acids. Trimming cost V 6 bases and J 8 bases, with 20 bases left between them. This CDR3 reads CASSPRTHLTDEQFF. As DNA, the CDR3 is TGTGCCAGCAGCCCACGGACCCACTTGACGGATGAGCAGTTCTTC.